Sequencing of this T cell receptor (beta chain) was carried out in a study of blood T cell repertoires in COVID-19. Background on the study: Specimens from acute and convalescent COVID-19 originated in the United States, Italy and Spain. Sample material is recorded as cDNA or gDNA derived from T cells, B-cell-depleted T cells, or PBMCs.

The authors' processing: For nucleated cells, counts were estimated from reference gene primer amplification. Some clones are missing from TCRdb's copy, which holds only in-frame ones; the method was immunoSEQ multiplex PCR. Clonal size and the V and J genes are those of that table, whereas D and trimming came from the DNA. The sample shows roughly 100,000 clones, 65% to 90% of them seen only once. The sample comprised peripheral blood. The TCR sequence derives from a middle-aged man with acute or convalescent COVID-19.

In nucleotides, the CDR3 is TGTGCCAGCAGCCCGCAATTTCAGGGGGCCTATGAGCAGTTCTTC. It encodes CASSPQFQGAYEQFF. The genes are TRBV6-5 and TRBJ2-1; TRBD1 matches 8 bases. Germline V gene lookup returns CDR1 MNHEY and CDR2 SVGAGI. V gave up 6 bases and J gave up 8 bases; unmatched junction bases: 12. This CDR3 spans 15 amino acids.